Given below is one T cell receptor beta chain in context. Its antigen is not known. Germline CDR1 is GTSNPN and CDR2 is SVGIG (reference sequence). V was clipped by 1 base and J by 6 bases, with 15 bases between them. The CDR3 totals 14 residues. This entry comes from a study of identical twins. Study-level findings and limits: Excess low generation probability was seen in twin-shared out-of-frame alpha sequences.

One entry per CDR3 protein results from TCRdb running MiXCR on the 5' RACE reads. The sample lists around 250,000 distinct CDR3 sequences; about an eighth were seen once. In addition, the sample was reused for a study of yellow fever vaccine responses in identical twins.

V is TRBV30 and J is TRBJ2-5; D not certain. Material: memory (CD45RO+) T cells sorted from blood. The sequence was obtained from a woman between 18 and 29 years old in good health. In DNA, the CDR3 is TGTGCCTGGAGTGCCCCCGGTGGGCAAAAGACCCAGTACTTC. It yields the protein CAWSAPGGQKTQYF. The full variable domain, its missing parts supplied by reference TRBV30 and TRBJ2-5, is SQTIHQWPATLVQPVGSPLSLECTVEGTSNPNLYWYRQAAGRGLQLLFYSVGIGQISSEVPQNLSASRPQDRQFILSSKKLLLSDSGFYLCAWSAPGGQKTQYFGPGTRLLVL.